The entry below describes one TCR beta chain. The target antigen is unknown. Clones were sequenced by immunoSEQ multiplex PCR, and TCRdb holds only the in-frame ones, with some missing. The sample has roughly 100,000 clones, about 92% seen once; the top ten hold under 5.5%. With 4 bases clipped from V and 5 bases from J, the junction kept 14 bases outside the gene matches. CDR3 length: 17 amino acids. Looked up from germline, CDR1 is SGHRS and CDR2 is YFSETQ. These data belong to a study of T cell responses to AZD1222 COVID-19 vaccine. General study points: Breadth and depth of Spike-specific TCRs rose after two AZD1222 doses. A mostly white British donor set with more females was recruited, and clonal diversity was possibly underestimated.

This receptor was taken from an adult in good health. The chain has TRBV5-1 and TRBJ1-2, with 10 bases fitting TRBD1. This material consisted of peripheral blood, taken on day 0 of AZD1222 vaccination. The CDR3 protein is CASSLAGTGDSAYGYTF. CDR3 nucleotide sequence: TGCGCCAGCAGCCTGGCCGGGACAGGGGATTCCGCTTATGGCTACACCTTC. Supplemented by reference TRBV5-1 and TRBJ1-2, the full variable domain reads KAGVTQTPRYLIKTRGQQVTLSCSPISGHRSVSWYQQTPGQGLQFLFEYFSETQRNKGNFPGRFSGRQFSNSRSEMNVSTLELGDSALYLCASSLAGTGDSAYGYTFGSGTRLTVV.